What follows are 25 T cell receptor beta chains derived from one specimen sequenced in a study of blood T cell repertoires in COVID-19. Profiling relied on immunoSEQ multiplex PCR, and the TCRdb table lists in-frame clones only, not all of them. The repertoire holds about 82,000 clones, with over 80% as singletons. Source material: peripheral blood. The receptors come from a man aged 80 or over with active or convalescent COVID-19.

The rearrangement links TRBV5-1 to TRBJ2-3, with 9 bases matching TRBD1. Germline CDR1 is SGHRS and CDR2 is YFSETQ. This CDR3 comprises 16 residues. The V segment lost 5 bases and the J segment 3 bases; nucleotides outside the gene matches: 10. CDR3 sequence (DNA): TGCGCCAGCAGTTTCACAGGGGGCCCCGGGACAGATACGCAGTATTTT. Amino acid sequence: CASSFTGGPGTDTQYF.

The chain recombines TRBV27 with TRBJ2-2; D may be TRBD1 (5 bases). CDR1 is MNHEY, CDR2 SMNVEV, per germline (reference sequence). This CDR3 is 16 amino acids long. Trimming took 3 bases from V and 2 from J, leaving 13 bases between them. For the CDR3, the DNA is TGTGCCAGCAGTTTGAATGGGGCCTCTAACACCGGGGAGCTGTTTTTT. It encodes CASSLNGASNTGELFF.

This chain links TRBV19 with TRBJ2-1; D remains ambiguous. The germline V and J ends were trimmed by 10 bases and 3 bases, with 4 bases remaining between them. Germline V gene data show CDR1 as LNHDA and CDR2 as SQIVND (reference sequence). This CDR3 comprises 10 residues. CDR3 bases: TGTGCCACCGGCTACAATGAGCAGTTCTTC. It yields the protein CATGYNEQFF.

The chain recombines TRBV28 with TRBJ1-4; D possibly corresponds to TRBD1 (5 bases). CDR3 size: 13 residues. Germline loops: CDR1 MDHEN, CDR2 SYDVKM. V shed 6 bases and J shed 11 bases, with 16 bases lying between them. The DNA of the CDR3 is TGTGCCAGCAGGACGCGACAGCCTGCGAAACTGTTTTTT. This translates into CASRTRQPAKLFF.

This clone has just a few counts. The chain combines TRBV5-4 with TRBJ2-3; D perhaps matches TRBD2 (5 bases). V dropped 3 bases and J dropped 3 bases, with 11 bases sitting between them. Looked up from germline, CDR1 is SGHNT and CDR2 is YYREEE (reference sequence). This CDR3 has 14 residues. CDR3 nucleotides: TGTGCCAGCAGCTCCCGAGGGTTGACAGATACGCAGTATTTT. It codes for CASSSRGLTDTQYF.

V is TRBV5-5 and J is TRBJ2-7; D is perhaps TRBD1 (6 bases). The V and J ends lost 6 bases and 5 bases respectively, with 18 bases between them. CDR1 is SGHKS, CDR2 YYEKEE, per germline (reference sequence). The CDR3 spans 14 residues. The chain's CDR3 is CASKIQGSGHEQYV. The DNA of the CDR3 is TGTGCCAGCAAAATACAGGGTTCTGGCCACGAGCAGTACGTC.

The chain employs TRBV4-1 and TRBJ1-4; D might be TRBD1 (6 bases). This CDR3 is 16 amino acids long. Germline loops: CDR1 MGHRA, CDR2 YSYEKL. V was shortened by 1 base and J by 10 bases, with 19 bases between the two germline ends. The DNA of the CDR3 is TGCGCCAGCAGCCAAGGGGCAGGGGATGAGGCCGGAAAACTGTTTTTT. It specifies CASSQGAGDEAGKLFF.

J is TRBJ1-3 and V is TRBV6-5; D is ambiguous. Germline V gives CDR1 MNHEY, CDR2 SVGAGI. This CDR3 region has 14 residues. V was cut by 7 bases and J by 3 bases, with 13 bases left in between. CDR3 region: CASISGTGGNTIYF. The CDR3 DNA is TGTGCCAGCATCTCAGGAACTGGTGGAAACACCATATATTTT.

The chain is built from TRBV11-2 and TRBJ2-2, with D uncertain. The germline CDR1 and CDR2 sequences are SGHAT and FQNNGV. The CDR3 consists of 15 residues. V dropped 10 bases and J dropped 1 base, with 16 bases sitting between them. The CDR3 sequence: CATRFSVWNTGELFF. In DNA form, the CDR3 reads TGTGCCACCCGCTTTTCTGTATGGAACACCGGGGAGCTGTTTTTT. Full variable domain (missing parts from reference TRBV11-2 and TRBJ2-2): EAGVAQSPRYKIIEKRQSVAFWCNPISGHATLYWYQQILGQGPKLLIQFQNNGVVDDSQLPKDRFSAERLKGVDSTLKIQPAKLEDSAVYLCATRFSVWNTGELFFGEGSRLTVL.

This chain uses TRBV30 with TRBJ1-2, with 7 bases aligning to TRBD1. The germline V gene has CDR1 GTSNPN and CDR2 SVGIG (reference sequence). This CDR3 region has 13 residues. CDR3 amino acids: CAAGDSPADGYTF. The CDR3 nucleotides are TGTGCTGCCGGGGACAGCCCAGCGGATGGCTACACCTTC.

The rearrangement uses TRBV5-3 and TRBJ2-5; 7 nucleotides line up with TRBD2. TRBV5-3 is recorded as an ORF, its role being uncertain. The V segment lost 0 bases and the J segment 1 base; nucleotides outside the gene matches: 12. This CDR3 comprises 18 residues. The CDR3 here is CARSLVYWGGTIQETQYF. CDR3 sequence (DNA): TGTGCCAGAAGCTTGGTGTATTGGGGCGGGACTATCCAAGAGACCCAGTACTTC.

CDR3 bases: TGTGCCTGTCCACCTACTGGAGCGGGAGGATACAATGAGCAGTTCTTC. Translation: CACPPTGAGGYNEQFF. This sequence joins TRBV30 and TRBJ2-1; TRBD2 matches 9 bases. CDR1 and CDR2 (germline): GTSNPN, SVGIG (reference sequence). The J segment lost 4 bases and the V segment lost 6 bases, leaving 13 bases of the junction unmatched. The CDR3 has 16 amino acids.

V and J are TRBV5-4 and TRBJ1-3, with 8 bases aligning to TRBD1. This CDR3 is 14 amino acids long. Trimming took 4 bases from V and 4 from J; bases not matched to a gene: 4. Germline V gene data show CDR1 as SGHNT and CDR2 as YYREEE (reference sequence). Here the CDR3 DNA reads TGTGCCAGCAGCGACAGGGGCCGGGGAAACACCATATATTTT. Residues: CASSDRGRGNTIYF. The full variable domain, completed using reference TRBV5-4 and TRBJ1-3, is ETGVTQSPTHLIKTRGQQVTLRCSSQSGHNTVSWYQQALGQGPQFIFQYYREEENGRGNFPPRFSGLQFPNYSSELNVNALELDDSALYLCASSDRGRGNTIYFGEGSWLTVV.

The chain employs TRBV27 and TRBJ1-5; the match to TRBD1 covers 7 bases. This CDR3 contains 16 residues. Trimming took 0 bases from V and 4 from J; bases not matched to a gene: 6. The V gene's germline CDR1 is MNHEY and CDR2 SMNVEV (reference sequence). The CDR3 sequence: CASSLSAAGGNQPQHF. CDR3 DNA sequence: TGTGCCAGCAGTTTATCGGCGGCAGGGGGAAATCAGCCCCAGCATTTT.

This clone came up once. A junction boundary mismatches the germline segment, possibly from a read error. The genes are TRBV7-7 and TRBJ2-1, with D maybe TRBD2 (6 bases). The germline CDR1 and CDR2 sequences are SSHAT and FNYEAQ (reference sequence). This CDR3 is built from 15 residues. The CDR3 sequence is CASSLAAGPAQEQFF. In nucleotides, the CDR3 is TGTGCTAGCAGCTTAGCGGCGGGGCCAGCTCAAGAGCAGTTCTTC.

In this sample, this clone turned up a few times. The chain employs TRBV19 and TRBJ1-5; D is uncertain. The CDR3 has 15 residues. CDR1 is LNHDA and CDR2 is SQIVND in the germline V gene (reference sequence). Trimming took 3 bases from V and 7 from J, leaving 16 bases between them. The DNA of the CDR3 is TGTGCCAGTAGTATGCGTTCCGGGGTAGGGCAGCCCCAGCATTTT. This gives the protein CASSMRSGVGQPQHF. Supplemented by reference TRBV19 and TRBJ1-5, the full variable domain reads DGGITQSPKYLFRKEGQNVTLSCEQNLNHDAMYWYRQDPGQGLRLIYYSQIVNDFQKGDIAEGYSVSREKKESFPLTVTSAQKNPTAFYLCASSMRSGVGQPQHFGDGTRLSIL.

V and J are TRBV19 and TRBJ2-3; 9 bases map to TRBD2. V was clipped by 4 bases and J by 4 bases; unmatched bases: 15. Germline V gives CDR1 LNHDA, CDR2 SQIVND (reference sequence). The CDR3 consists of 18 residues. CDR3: CASSTPLPSGRPPDTQYF. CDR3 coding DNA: TGTGCCAGTAGTACTCCCCTCCCCAGCGGGAGGCCCCCAGATACGCAGTATTTT.

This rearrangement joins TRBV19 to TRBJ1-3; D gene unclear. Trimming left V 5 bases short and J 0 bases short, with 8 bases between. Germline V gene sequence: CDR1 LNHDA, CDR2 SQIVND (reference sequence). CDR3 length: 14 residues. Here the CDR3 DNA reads TGTGCCAGTAGTCCGGGGTTCTCTGGAAACACCATATATTTT. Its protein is CASSPGFSGNTIYF.

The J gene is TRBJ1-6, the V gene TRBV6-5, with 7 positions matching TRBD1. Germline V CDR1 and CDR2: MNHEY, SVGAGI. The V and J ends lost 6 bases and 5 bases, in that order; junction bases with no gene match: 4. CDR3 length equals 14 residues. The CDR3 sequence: CASRRQGDNSPLHF. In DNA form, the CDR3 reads TGTGCCAGCAGGAGACAGGGTGATAATTCACCCCTCCACTTT.

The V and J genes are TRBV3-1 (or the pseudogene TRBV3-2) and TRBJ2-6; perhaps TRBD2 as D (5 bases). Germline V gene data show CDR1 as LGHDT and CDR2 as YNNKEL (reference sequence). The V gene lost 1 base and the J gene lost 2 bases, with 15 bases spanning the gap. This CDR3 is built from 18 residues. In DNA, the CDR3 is TGTGCCAGCAGCCAAGTTCCTAGCTCGCTTCCTGGGGCCAACGTCCTGACTTTC. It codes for CASSQVPSSLPGANVLTF.

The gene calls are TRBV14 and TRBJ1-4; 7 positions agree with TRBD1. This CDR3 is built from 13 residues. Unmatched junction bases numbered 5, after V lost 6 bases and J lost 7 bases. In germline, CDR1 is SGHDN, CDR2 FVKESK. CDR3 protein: CASRRGQGEKLFF. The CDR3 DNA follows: TGTGCCAGCAGAAGGGGGCAAGGTGAAAAACTGTTTTTT.

The CDR3, as DNA: TGTGCCAGCAGCGCTACTAGCGGGAGGCCCAATGAGCAGTTCTTC. Amino acid sequence: CASSATSGRPNEQFF. This chain connects TRBV7-3 to TRBJ2-1; 12 nucleotides match TRBD2. The CDR3 consists of 15 residues. The V gene end was trimmed by 5 bases and the J gene end by 6 bases; junction bases not matched to a gene: 5. In germline, CDR1 is SGHTA, CDR2 FQGTGA.

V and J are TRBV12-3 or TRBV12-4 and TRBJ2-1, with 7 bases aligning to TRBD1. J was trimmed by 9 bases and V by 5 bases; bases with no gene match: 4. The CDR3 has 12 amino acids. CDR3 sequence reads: CASSPQGSEQFF. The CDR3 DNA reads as TGTGCCAGCAGTCCACAGGGGAGTGAGCAGTTCTTC.

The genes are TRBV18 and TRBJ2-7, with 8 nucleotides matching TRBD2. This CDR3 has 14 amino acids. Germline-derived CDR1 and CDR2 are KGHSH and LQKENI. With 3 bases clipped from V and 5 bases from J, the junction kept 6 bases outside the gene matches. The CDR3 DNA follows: TGTGCCAGCTCACCGGGACTAGAGTTCCACGAGCAGTACGTC. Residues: CASSPGLEFHEQYV.

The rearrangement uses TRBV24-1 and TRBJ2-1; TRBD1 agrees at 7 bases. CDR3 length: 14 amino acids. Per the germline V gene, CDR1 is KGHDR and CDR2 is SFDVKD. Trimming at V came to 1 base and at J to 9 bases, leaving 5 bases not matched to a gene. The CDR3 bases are TGTGCCACCAGTGATTTAGAGGGGGCCGGTGAGCAGTTCTTC. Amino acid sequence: CATSDLEGAGEQFF.